The clone carrying this T cell receptor beta chain was seen only a few times. Its cognate antigen is unknown. The data belong to a study of CD8 T cells in ankylosing spondylitis. Broader study findings: Clones linked to disease, bearing a CD8+ phenotype, were relatively rare in peripheral blood. In ankylosing spondylitis blood, a motif of about eight highly homologous TCR beta variants appeared characteristic. The study looked at matched synovial fluid samples from ankylosing spondylitis patients. Disease-linked clones were reported to be significantly enriched there.

The CDR3 runs 14 residues. CDR1 is ENHRY, CDR2 SYGVKD, per germline. V lost 0 bases and J lost 6, with 12 bases in between. Libraries for TCR beta were made by quantitative 5'-RACE with molecular barcodes. TCRdb reanalysed the 5' RACE reads using MiXCR and keeps one entry per CDR3 protein. Of a few hundred thousand distinct CDR3 sequences listed, 20% are singletons. The rearrangement links TRBV10-3 to TRBJ2-7; no clear D gene. Sequencing was performed on blood, either unsorted or a sorted T cell fraction (not recorded which). The sequence came from a male donor with ankylosing spondylitis or in good health (not recorded which). The CDR3 DNA is TGTGCCATCAGTGAGTCGAGCCCAGCTGCCGAGCAGTACTTC. Residues: CAISESSPAAEQYF.